A selection of T cell receptor beta chains follows, all from one sample in a study of cytomegalovirus exposure and HLA in healthy donors. Using immunoSEQ multiplex PCR, the repertoire was profiled, and TCRdb retains in-frame clones only, with some absent. The data contain 25,000 to 40,000 clones, 40% to 45% of them singletons. Sequenced input: PBMCs. The receptor source for this set is a woman between 50 and 59 years old in good health and CMV-seronegative. CDR3s include the opening cysteine and the closing phenylalanine or tryptophan. Each record gives: D gene, V gene, J gene, clone size, CDR3 DNA, CDR3 protein. The D gene is left open where the match is weak. Only some rows state a clone size, as once, few, many or a class for expanded clones.

>-|TRBV11-2|TRBJ2-7|-
TGTGCCAGCAGCGGGGGGGGCAGGGATCTCTCCTACGAGCAGTACTTC
CASSGGGRDLSYEQYF
>-|TRBV2|TRBJ1-6|-
TGTGCCAGCAGTGATTCGGGGGGATCGAGTTCACCCCTCCACTTT
CASSDSGGSSSPLHF
>-|TRBV19|TRBJ1-5|few
TGTGCCAGTAGTATAGACCGGCAAGCGGGGCAGCCCCAGCATTTT
CASSIDRQAGQPQHF
>-|TRBV30|TRBJ1-1|-
TGTGCCTGGAGTGCTCAGGGTCTCACTGAAGCTTTCTTT
CAWSAQGLTEAFF
>-|TRBV7-3|TRBJ2-4|-
TGTGCCAGCAGCTCCGAGGTCCGTCAGATGAAACTAGCCAAAAACATTCAGTACTTC
CASSSEVRQMKLAKNIQYF
>TRBD2|TRBV11-2|TRBJ2-1|few
TGTGCCAGCATCCGGGAGGGTAGGCAGTTCTTC
CASIREGRQFF
>TRBD1|TRBV6-1|TRBJ2-7|few
TGTGCCAGCAACGTCGACAGGGGGCCAGGAGAGCAGTACTTC
CASNVDRGPGEQYF
>TRBD1|TRBV19|TRBJ2-5|-
TGTGCCAGTAGTTCCCCCGGACAGGGGCAAGAGACCCAGTACTTC
CASSSPGQGQETQYF
>-|TRBV29-1|TRBJ2-7|few
TGCAGCGTTGAAGAGTGGAGGGCCAGGGGAGGGGAAGGGTCCTACGAGCAGTACTTC
CSVEEWRARGGEGSYEQYF
>-|TRBV11-2|TRBJ2-2|few
TGTGCCAGCAGCTTAGCGCCCAAGGGGACCGGGGAGCTGTTTTTT
CASSLAPKGTGELFF
>TRBD1|TRBV5-5|TRBJ2-7|-
TGTGCCAGCAGCTTGGCGGCGGGGACAGGGCAATACGAGCAGTACTTC
CASSLAAGTGQYEQYF
>-|TRBV28|TRBJ1-2|-
TGTGCCAGCTATGGGGCCCAAGGCTACACCTTC
CASYGAQGYTF
>-|TRBV5-1|TRBJ2-4|few
TGCGCCAGCAGCTTGGAGGGGGCCAAAAACATTCAGTACTTC
CASSLEGAKNIQYF
>TRBD1|TRBV5-6|TRBJ1-2|few
TGTGCCAGCAGCTTGGACAGGGGGAACTATGGCTACACCTTC
CASSLDRGNYGYTF
>-|TRBV19|TRBJ1-2|-
TGTGCCAGTAGTAACTCAGGGATTGGCTACACCTTC
CASSNSGIGYTF
>-|TRBV6-5|TRBJ2-1|-
TGTGCCAGCAAAGGGGGGGGTGAGCAGTTCTTC
CASKGGGEQFF
>-|TRBV5-1|TRBJ2-2|-
TGCGCCAGCACCCCAGGGGGGTCGGACACCGGGGAGCTGTTTTTT
CASTPGGSDTGELFF
>-|TRBV7-9|TRBJ1-3|-
TGTGCCAGCCATCTCCAGATCTCTGGAAACACCATATATTTT
CASHLQISGNTIYF
>-|TRBV4-2|TRBJ1-4|few
TGTGCCAGCAGCCAAGCCGGGTTGCTGAAGGAAAAACTGTTTTTT
CASSQAGLLKEKLFF
>-|TRBV7-3|TRBJ2-1|-
TGTGCCAGCAGCTTACGGGGGAGCTCCTACAATGAGCAGTTCTTC
CASSLRGSSYNEQFF
>TRBD2|TRBV5-1|TRBJ2-3|-
TGCGCCAGCAGCCCCAGCGGGACCACAGATACGCAGTATTTT
CASSPSGTTDTQYF
>TRBD2|TRBV6-4|TRBJ2-3|-
TGTGCCAGCCGACGGACTAGCGGGAGTGCAGATACGCAGTATTTT
CASRRTSGSADTQYF
>TRBD2|TRBV4-1|TRBJ2-3|-
TGCGCCAGCAGTCCGGGACTAGCGGGAGGGCGTGATAGAGATACGCAGTATTTT
CASSPGLAGGRDRDTQYF
>-|TRBV2|TRBJ1-2|few
TGTGCCAGCACCCGAACAGGGAGCCCGGGCTATGGCTACACCTTC
CASTRTGSPGYGYTF
>TRBD1|TRBV15|TRBJ2-1|-
TGTGCCACCAGCAGGAGGCCTCCGGGCAGGGGGCGGATTGAGCAGTTCTTC
CATSRRPPGRGRIEQFF
>TRBD1|TRBV9|TRBJ1-4|-
TGTGCCAGCAGCGCAACGGGACAGGATGAAAAACTGTTTTTT
CASSATGQDEKLFF
>TRBD1|TRBV6-1|TRBJ1-3|-
TGTGCCAGCAGCGCTCCTGGACAGGCCTATCACACCATATATTTT
CASSAPGQAYHTIYF
>TRBD1|TRBV29-1|TRBJ1-2|few
TGCAGCGTTGAAGTGGGACAGGGGGCGGATGGCTACACCTTC
CSVEVGQGADGYTF
>-|TRBV27|TRBJ1-4|-
TGTGCCAGCAGTCTCAACAGTCAGACTAATGAAAAACTGTTTTTT
CASSLNSQTNEKLFF
>-|TRBV6-1|TRBJ2-3|-
TGTGCCGGTCGTGCGAGTAGCACAGATACGCAGTATTTT
CAGRASSTDTQYF
>TRBD2|TRBV29-1|TRBJ2-7|-
TGCAGCGTTGACGGCGGGGGGGGATACGAGCAGTACTTC
CSVDGGGGYEQYF
>-|TRBV11-2|TRBJ2-3|-
TGTGCCAGCAGCCCAGGACTTACCCCGTACACAGATACGCAGTATTTT
CASSPGLTPYTDTQYF
>-|TRBV9|TRBJ2-2|-
TGTGCCAGCAGCGTAGACAGGCGGTGGACCGGGGAGCTGTTTTTT
CASSVDRRWTGELFF
>-|TRBV5-1|TRBJ2-7|few
TGCGCCAGCAGCTTGCAGGATTCCTACGAGCAGTACTTC
CASSLQDSYEQYF
>TRBD2|TRBV2|TRBJ2-1|-
TGTGCCAGCAGGTGGGCGGGGGGCGCCGGGAATGAGCAGTTCTTC
CASRWAGGAGNEQFF
>TRBD1|TRBV28|TRBJ1-2|-
TGTGCCAGCAGTTTGGGGACAGCACAGGGCTACACCTTC
CASSLGTAQGYTF
>TRBD1|TRBV5-1|TRBJ1-4|few
TGCGCCAGCAGCGTAGGGACAGAGGAAAAACTGTTTTTT
CASSVGTEEKLFF